Reported below is one T cell receptor (beta chain). Data came from immunoSEQ multiplex PCR; TCRdb stores just in-frame clones and leaves some out. Of 75,000 to 90,000 clones listed, approximately 90% are singletons. The data were obtained in a study of blood T cell repertoires in COVID-19. About the research overall: COVID-19 samples collected from the United States, Italy and Spain covered acute and convalescent phases.

This CDR3 spans 16 amino acids. Per germline, CDR1 KGHSH and CDR2 LQKENI. The V and J ends lost 1 base and 2 bases respectively, with 15 bases between them. The chain uses TRBV18 and TRBJ2-7, with no clear D. The source material was peripheral blood. The clonotype originates from a human donor in a cohort sampled during active COVID-19. The CDR3 loop reads CASSPLERENTYEQYF. The CDR3 nucleotides are TGTGCCAGCTCACCACTGGAGCGAGAGAATACCTACGAGCAGTACTTC.